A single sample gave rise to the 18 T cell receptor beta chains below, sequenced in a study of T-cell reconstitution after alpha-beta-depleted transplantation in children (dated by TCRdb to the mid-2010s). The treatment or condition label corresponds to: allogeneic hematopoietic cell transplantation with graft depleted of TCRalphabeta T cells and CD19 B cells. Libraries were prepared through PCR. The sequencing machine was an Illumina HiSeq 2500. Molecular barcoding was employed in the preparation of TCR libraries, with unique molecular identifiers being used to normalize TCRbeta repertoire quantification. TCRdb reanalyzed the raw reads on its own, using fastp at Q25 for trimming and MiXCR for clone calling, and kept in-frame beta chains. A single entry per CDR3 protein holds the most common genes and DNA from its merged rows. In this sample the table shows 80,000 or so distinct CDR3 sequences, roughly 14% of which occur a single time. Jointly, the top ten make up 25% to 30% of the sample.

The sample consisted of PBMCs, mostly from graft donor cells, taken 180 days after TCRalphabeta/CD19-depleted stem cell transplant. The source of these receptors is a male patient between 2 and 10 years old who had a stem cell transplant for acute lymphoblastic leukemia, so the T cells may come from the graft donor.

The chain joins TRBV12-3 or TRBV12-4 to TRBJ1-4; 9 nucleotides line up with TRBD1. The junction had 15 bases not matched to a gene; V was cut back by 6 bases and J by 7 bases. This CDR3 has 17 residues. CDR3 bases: TGTGCCAGCAGACCCGGGACAGGGCTCAGGATGGGTGAAAAACTGTTTTTT. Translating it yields CASRPGTGLRMGEKLFF.

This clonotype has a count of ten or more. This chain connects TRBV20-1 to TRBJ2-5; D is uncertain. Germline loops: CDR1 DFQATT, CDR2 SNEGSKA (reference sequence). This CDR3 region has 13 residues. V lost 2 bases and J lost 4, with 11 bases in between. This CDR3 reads CSARSPYGETQYF. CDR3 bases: TGCAGTGCTAGATCTCCCTACGGAGAGACCCAGTACTTC.

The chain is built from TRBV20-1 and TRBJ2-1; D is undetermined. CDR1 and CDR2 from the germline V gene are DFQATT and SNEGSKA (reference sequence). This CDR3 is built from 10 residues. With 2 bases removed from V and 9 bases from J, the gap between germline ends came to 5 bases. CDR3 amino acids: CSARKVEQFF. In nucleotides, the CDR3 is TGCAGTGCTAGAAAAGTTGAGCAGTTCTTC.

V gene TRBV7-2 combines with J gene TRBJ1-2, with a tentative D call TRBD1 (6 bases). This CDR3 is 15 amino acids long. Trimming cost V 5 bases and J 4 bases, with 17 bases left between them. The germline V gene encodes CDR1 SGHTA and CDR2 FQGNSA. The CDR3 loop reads CASSAKNRALYGYTF. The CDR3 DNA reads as TGTGCCAGCAGCGCAAAAAACAGGGCCCTCTATGGCTACACCTTC.

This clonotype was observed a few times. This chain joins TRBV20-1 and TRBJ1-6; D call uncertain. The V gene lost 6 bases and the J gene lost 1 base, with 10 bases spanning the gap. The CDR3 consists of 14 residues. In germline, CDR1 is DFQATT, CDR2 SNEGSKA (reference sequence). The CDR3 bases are TGCAGTGCCGGTCGGAGATCCTATAATTCACCCCTCCACTTT. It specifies CSAGRRSYNSPLHF.

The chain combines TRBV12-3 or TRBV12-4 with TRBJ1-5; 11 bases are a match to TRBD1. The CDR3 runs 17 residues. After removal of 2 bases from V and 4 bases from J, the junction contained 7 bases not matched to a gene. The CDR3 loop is CASSLNFGTGGNQPQHF. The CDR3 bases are TGTGCCAGCAGTTTAAATTTTGGGACAGGGGGTAATCAGCCCCAGCATTTT.

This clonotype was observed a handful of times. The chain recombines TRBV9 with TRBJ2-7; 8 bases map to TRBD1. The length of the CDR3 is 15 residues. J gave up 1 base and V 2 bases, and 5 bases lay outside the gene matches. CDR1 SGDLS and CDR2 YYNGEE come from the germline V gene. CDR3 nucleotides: TGTGCCAGCAGCGTCAGACAGGGGCCATCCTACGAGCAGTACTTC. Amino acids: CASSVRQGPSYEQYF.

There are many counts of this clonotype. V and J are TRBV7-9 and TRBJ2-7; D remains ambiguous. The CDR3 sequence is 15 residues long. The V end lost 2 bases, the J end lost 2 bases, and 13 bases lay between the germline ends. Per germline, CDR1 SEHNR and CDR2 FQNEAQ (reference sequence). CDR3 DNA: TGTGCCAGCAGCTTATTCCGTTTCCCTACCTACGAGCAGTACTTC. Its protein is CASSLFRFPTYEQYF.

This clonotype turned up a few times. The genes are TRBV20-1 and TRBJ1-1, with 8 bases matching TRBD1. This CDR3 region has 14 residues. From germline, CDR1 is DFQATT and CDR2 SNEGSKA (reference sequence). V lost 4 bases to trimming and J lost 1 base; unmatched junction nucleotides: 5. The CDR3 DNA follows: TGCAGTGCTACCCCTGGACAGGGGAACACTGAAGCTTTCTTT. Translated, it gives CSATPGQGNTEAFF.

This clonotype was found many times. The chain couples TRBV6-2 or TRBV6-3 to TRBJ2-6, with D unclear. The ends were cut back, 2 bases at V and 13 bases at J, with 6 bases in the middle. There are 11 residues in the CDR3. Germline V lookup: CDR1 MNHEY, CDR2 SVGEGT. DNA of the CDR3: TGTGCCAGCAGTTACGGGGTGGTCCTGACTTTC. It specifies CASSYGVVLTF.

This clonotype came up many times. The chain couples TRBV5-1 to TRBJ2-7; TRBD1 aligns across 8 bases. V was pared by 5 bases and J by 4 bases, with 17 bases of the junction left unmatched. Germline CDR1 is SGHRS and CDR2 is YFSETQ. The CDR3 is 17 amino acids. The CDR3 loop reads CASSFTFPGQVGYEQYF. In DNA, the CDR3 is TGCGCCAGCAGTTTTACATTCCCGGGACAGGTGGGGTACGAGCAGTACTTC.

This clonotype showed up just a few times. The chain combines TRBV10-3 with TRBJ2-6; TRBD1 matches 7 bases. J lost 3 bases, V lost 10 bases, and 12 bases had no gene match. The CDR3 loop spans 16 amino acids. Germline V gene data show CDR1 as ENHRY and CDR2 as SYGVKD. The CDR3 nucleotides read TGTGCCAGCTACGGACAGGAACGTGATGGGGCCAACGTCCTGACTTTC. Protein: CASYGQERDGANVLTF.

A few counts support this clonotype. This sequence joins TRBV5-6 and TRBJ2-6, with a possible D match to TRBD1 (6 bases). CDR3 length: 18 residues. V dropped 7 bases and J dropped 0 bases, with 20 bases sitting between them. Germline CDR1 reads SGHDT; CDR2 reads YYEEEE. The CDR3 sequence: CASGPPGHPFSGANVLTF. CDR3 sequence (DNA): TGTGCCAGCGGTCCACCGGGACACCCCTTCTCTGGGGCCAACGTCCTGACTTTC.

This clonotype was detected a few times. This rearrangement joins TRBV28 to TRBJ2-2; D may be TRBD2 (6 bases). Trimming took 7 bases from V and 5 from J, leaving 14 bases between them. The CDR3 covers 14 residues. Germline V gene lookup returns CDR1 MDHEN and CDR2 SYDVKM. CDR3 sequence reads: CASTGPGGTGELFF. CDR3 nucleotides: TGTGCCAGCACGGGCCCAGGAGGGACCGGGGAGCTGTTTTTT.

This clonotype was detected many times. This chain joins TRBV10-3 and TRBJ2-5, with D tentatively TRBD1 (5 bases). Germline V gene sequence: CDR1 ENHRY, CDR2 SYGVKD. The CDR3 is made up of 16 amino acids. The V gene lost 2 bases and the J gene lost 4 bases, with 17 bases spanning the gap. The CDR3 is CAISEGPIGVIETQYF. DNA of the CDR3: TGTGCCATCAGTGAGGGACCTATAGGGGTGATAGAGACCCAGTACTTC.

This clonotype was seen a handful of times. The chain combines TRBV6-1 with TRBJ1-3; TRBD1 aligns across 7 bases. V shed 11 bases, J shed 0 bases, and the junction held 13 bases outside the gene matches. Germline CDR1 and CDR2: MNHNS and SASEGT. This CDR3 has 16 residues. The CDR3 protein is CAASLGDSVSGNTIYF. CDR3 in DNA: TGTGCCGCTTCCCTTGGGGACAGTGTCTCTGGAAACACCATATATTTT.

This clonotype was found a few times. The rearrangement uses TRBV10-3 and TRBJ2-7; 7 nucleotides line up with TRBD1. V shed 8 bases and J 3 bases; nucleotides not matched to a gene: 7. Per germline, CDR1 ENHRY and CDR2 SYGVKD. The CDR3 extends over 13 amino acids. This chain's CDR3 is CAIGQDQHYEQYF. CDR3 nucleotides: TGTGCCATCGGACAGGACCAACACTACGAGCAGTACTTC.

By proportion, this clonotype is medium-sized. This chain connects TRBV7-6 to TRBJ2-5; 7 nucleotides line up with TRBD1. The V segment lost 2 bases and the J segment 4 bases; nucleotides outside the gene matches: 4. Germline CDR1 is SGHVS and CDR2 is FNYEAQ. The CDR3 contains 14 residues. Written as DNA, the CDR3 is TGTGCCAGCAGCTTATGGGACAGCCGAGAGACCCAGTACTTC. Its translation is CASSLWDSRETQYF.